This is a list of T cell receptor beta chains from one sample in a study of blood T cell repertoires in COVID-19. The method was immunoSEQ multiplex PCR; TCRdb's version includes in-frame clones alone and lacks a portion of them. The sample holds approximately 250,000 clones; approximately 80% are singletons and the top ten take approximately 2.4%. Sequenced input: peripheral blood. All receptors come from a man aged 40-50 years who had recovered from COVID-19. Both conserved end residues are part of each CDR3. The D gene is left open where the match is weak. Only part of the rows carry a size: once, few, many, or a class if the clone is expanded.

cdr3_nt: TGTGCCAGCTCACCAATAGGGGGCGTTGGAAACACCATATATTTT
cdr3_aa: CASSPIGGVGNTIYF
d_call: TRBD1
j_call: TRBJ1-3
v_call: TRBV18
clone_size: .

cdr3_nt: TGTGCCTGGAGGGTAGCGGGGGGCACAGATACGCAGTATTTT
cdr3_aa: CAWRVAGGTDTQYF
d_call: TRBD2
j_call: TRBJ2-3
v_call: TRBV30
clone_size: .

cdr3_nt: TGTGCCACCGCATTAGAATTCTCTGGGGCCAACGTCCTGACTTTC
cdr3_aa: CATALEFSGANVLTF
d_call: .
j_call: TRBJ2-6
v_call: TRBV15
clone_size: .

cdr3_nt: TGTGCCACCAGCATGAACGGGGGGAGGACAGATACGCAGTATTTT
cdr3_aa: CATSMNGGRTDTQYF
d_call: TRBD2
j_call: TRBJ2-3
v_call: TRBV15
clone_size: .

cdr3_nt: TGTGCCAGCAGGCAGAGACTGGACTCTGGAAACACCATATATTTT
cdr3_aa: CASRQRLDSGNTIYF
d_call: .
j_call: TRBJ1-3
v_call: TRBV3-1/TRBV3-2
clone_size: .

cdr3_nt: TGTGCCAGCAGCTTACCCAGTAATGAGCAGTTCTTC
cdr3_aa: CASSLPSNEQFF
d_call: .
j_call: TRBJ2-1
v_call: TRBV7-2
clone_size: once

cdr3_nt: TGTGCCAGCAAGGACAGCTCGGACGAGCAGTACTTC
cdr3_aa: CASKDSSDEQYF
d_call: .
j_call: TRBJ2-7
v_call: TRBV6-5
clone_size: .

cdr3_nt: TGTGCCAGCAGCCCCCAACCAGGGGACGAGCAGTACTTC
cdr3_aa: CASSPQPGDEQYF
d_call: .
j_call: TRBJ2-7
v_call: TRBV9
clone_size: .

cdr3_nt: TGTGCCAGCAGCTTCGGACTAGCGGGTCCCTACGAGCAGTACTTC
cdr3_aa: CASSFGLAGPYEQYF
d_call: TRBD2
j_call: TRBJ2-7
v_call: TRBV7-9
clone_size: .

cdr3_nt: TGTGCCAGCCGTTTCGGGGGTTACACTGAAGCTTTCTTT
cdr3_aa: CASRFGGYTEAFF
d_call: .
j_call: TRBJ1-1
v_call: TRBV6-2/TRBV6-3
clone_size: .

cdr3_nt: TGTGCCAGCAGCTTAGACGGCGGGACGGGGGAGACCCAGTACTTC
cdr3_aa: CASSLDGGTGETQYF
d_call: .
j_call: TRBJ2-5
v_call: TRBV11-3
clone_size: .

cdr3_nt: TGCGCCAGCAGGGGGGGGAGGGCAGCCAATGAGCAGTTCTTC
cdr3_aa: CASRGGRAANEQFF
d_call: TRBD2
j_call: TRBJ2-1
v_call: TRBV10-2
clone_size: .

cdr3_nt: TGTGCCAGCTCACCGGAGGGATTCTATGAGCAGTTCTTC
cdr3_aa: CASSPEGFYEQFF
d_call: .
j_call: TRBJ2-1
v_call: TRBV18
clone_size: .

cdr3_nt: TGTGCCAGCAGCGGAATTTGGGGCAGCTCCTACAATGAGCAGTTCTTC
cdr3_aa: CASSGIWGSSYNEQFF
d_call: .
j_call: TRBJ2-1
v_call: TRBV7-2
clone_size: once

cdr3_nt: TGTGCCAGCAGCCAAACAGGAGGGGTCACTGAAGCTTTCTTT
cdr3_aa: CASSQTGGVTEAFF
d_call: .
j_call: TRBJ1-1
v_call: TRBV3-1/TRBV3-2
clone_size: .

cdr3_nt: TGTGCCAGCCGACAGTCCTACGAGCAGTACTTC
cdr3_aa: CASRQSYEQYF
d_call: .
j_call: TRBJ2-7
v_call: TRBV2
clone_size: .

cdr3_nt: TGTGCCACCAATGGAATCCGACAGCCCGGCGAGCAGTACTTC
cdr3_aa: CATNGIRQPGEQYF
d_call: .
j_call: TRBJ2-7
v_call: TRBV25-1
clone_size: .

cdr3_nt: TGTGCCAGCAGCGGAGGGACAGGGGGCTGGAATGAGCAGTTCTTC
cdr3_aa: CASSGGTGGWNEQFF
d_call: TRBD1
j_call: TRBJ2-1
v_call: TRBV7-2
clone_size: .

cdr3_nt: TGCGCCAGCAGCTTGGATTCCAGCTATGGCTACACCTTC
cdr3_aa: CASSLDSSYGYTF
d_call: .
j_call: TRBJ1-2
v_call: TRBV5-1
clone_size: .

cdr3_nt: TGTGCCAGCCCCCGGGACAGGGGTACAGATACGCAGTATTTT
cdr3_aa: CASPRDRGTDTQYF
d_call: TRBD1
j_call: TRBJ2-3
v_call: TRBV2
clone_size: .

cdr3_nt: TGCGCCAGCAGCTTGGGGACTAGCGGGTTCTACGAGCAGTACTTC
cdr3_aa: CASSLGTSGFYEQYF
d_call: TRBD2
j_call: TRBJ2-7
v_call: TRBV5-1
clone_size: .